The clone carrying this T cell receptor beta chain showed up many times. Blood RNA came from unsorted whole blood; germline DNA was also extracted. The data were obtained in a study of tumor-infiltrating lymphocytes in primary liver carcinoma. The CDR3 sequence is 15 residues long. Trimming removed 1 base at V and 5 bases at J, with 12 bases between. Reverse transcription of roughly 0.5 ug total RNA with a constant-region primer produced TCR beta cDNA. Investigators got TCR beta libraries out of three nested multiplex PCR rounds, done with slightly modified ARM-PCR. With TRBV1-TRBV30 forward primers and a C-beta reverse primer, the first two PCR rounds were run for 10 to 11 cycles each. MiXCR, run by TCRdb on the multiplex PCR reads, gives a single entry per CDR3 protein. The table includes 200,000 or so distinct CDR3 sequences, approximately 64% detected once.

The sequencing input was peripheral blood. The clonotype was recovered from a woman aged 60-75 years with primary liver carcinoma and hepatitis B virus infection. The chain links TRBV12-3 or TRBV12-4 to TRBJ2-1, with D possibly being TRBD2 (5 bases). The CDR3 nucleotides read TGTGCCAGCAGTTTAGGACGGGCCGGGGACAATGAGCAGTTCTTC. Protein sequence: CASSLGRAGDNEQFF.